These 3 T cell receptor beta chains came from one sample sequenced in a study of blood T cell repertoires in COVID-19. The assay was immunoSEQ multiplex PCR, and TCRdb's table has in-frame clones only and misses some. The data contain some 300,000 clones, roughly 80% of them singletons. The sequencing input was peripheral blood. These TCRs come from a woman between 50 and 59 years old with active or convalescent COVID-19.

This sequence joins TRBV11-3 and TRBJ2-3; TRBD2 agrees at 7 bases. Per germline, CDR1 SGHNT and CDR2 YENEEA. J lost 7 bases, V lost 4 bases, and 14 bases had no gene match. The CDR3 totals 16 residues. Here the CDR3 DNA reads TGTGCCAGCAGCTCTGAGGGACTACCTGTTCGATATACGCAGTATTTT. It specifies CASSSEGLPVRYTQYF.

This chain joins TRBV5-6 and TRBJ2-7; 7 positions agree with TRBD2. Looked up from germline, CDR1 is SGHDT and CDR2 is YYEEEE. The V segment lost 4 bases and the J segment 1 base; nucleotides outside the gene matches: 8. CDR3 length: 15 amino acids. CDR3 protein: CASSPGPAGSYEQYF. In nucleotides, the CDR3 is TGTGCCAGCAGCCCAGGGCCAGCGGGGTCCTACGAGCAGTACTTC.

The genes are TRBV6-1 and TRBJ1-1; 9 nucleotides match TRBD1. CDR1 is MNHNS, CDR2 SASEGT, per germline. This CDR3 is built from 14 residues. V was clipped by 2 bases and J by 7 bases; unmatched bases: 5. CDR3 sequence: CASSELGTGYEAFF. The CDR3 bases are TGTGCCAGCAGTGAACTTGGGACAGGGTATGAAGCTTTCTTT.